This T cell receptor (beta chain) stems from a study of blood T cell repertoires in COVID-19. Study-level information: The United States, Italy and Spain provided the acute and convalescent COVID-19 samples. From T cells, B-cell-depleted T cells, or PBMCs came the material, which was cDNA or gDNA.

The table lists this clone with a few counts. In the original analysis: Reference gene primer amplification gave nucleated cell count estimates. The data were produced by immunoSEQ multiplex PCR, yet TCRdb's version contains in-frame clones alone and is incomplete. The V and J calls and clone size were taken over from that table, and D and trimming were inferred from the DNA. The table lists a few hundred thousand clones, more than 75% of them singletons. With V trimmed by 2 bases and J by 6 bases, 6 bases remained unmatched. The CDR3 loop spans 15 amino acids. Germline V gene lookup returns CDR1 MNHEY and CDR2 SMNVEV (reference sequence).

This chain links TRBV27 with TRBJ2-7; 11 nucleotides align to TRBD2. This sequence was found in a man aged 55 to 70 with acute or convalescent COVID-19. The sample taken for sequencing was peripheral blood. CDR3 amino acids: CASSLGSGGAGEQYF. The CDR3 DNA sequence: TGTGCCAGCAGTTTAGGTAGCGGGGGGGCCGGCGAGCAGTACTTC.